Each of the 22 T cell receptor beta chains below was sequenced from the same sample in a study of blood T cell repertoires in COVID-19. Measured with immunoSEQ multiplex PCR; TCRdb has only the in-frame clones, and not every one. Seen here are 450,000 to 500,000 clones, 70% to 90% observed once, and the top ten hold 3% to 4%. The material sequenced was peripheral blood. The receptors stem from a human donor in a cohort sampled during active COVID-19.

V and J are TRBV3-1 (or the pseudogene TRBV3-2) and TRBJ2-7; 8 bases line up with TRBD2. Per germline, CDR1 LGHDT and CDR2 YNNKEL (reference sequence). This CDR3 region has 16 residues. The V segment lost 4 bases and the J segment 3 bases; nucleotides outside the gene matches: 11. This CDR3 reads CASSRTGNSGSYEQYF. CDR3 DNA: TGTGCCAGCAGCCGCACGGGGAACAGCGGGAGCTACGAGCAGTACTTC.

A few counts support this clone. The chain joins TRBV7-2 to TRBJ2-7; 7 nucleotides align to TRBD2. This CDR3 is 17 amino acids long. With V trimmed by 1 base and J by 6 bases, 15 bases remained unmatched. Germline assignment: CDR1 SGHTA and CDR2 FQGNSA. The CDR3 reads CASSLGRVSSGPSEQYF. CDR3 bases: TGTGCCAGCAGCTTAGGGAGGGTTAGTAGCGGGCCTTCCGAGCAGTACTTC.

The chain recombines TRBV6-5 with TRBJ2-5, with 11 bases identical to TRBD2. The germline V gene has CDR1 MNHEY and CDR2 SVGAGI. The junction had 4 bases not matched to a gene; V was cut back by 6 bases and J by 4 bases. The CDR3 has 14 amino acids. The CDR3 nucleotides are TGTGCCAGCAGCGGGCTAGCGGGAGGAGAGACCCAGTACTTC. Translating gives CASSGLAGGETQYF.

This chain uses TRBV27 with TRBJ2-3; TRBD2 matches at 14 bases. Germline CDR1 MNHEY, CDR2 SMNVEV (reference sequence). Germline trimming cut 5 bases from V and 6 bases from J; bases unmatched to any gene: 10. The CDR3 loop spans 17 amino acids. In DNA form, the CDR3 reads TGTGCCAGCAGTCGCGAGGGACTAGCGGGAGTAGCGGATACGCAGTATTTT. This gives the protein CASSREGLAGVADTQYF.

The chain recombines TRBV19 with TRBJ1-1; TRBD1 aligns across 7 bases. CDR1 and CDR2 from the germline V gene are LNHDA and SQIVND (reference sequence). J lost 6 bases, V lost 6 bases, and 4 bases had no gene match. The CDR3 has 12 amino acids. CDR3 bases: TGTGCCAGTAGGAGGGGGCTCGCTGAAGCTTTCTTT. Protein sequence: CASRRGLAEAFF.

This chain links TRBV27 with TRBJ2-1; 11 nucleotides agree with TRBD2. Germline values: CDR1 MNHEY, CDR2 SMNVEV (reference sequence). The CDR3 is made up of 16 amino acids. The V and J ends lost 5 bases and 1 base, in that order; junction bases with no gene match: 4. The DNA for the CDR3 is TGTGCCAGCAGTATAATAGCGGGAGGGTCCTACAATGAGCAGTTCTTC. Its translation: CASSIIAGGSYNEQFF.

This clone was found once. The CDR3 nucleotides read TGTGCCAGCAGTTACTCATGGCGGGTTCGGGGCACAGATACGCAGTATTTT. Its translation is CASSYSWRVRGTDTQYF. This chain connects TRBV6-2 or TRBV6-3 to TRBJ2-3; TRBD2 might be the D (5 bases). V was cut by 0 bases and J by 1 base, with 14 bases left in between. The germline V gene encodes CDR1 MNHEY and CDR2 SVGEGT. This CDR3 has 17 residues.

This sequence joins TRBV21-1 and TRBJ1-3; the table gives TRBD1 as D, unverified against the DNA. TRBV21-1 counts as a pseudogene. This CDR3 is built from 22 residues. For the CDR3, the DNA is TGTGCCAGCAGCAAAATGATTAAGGACAGGCCCACCCGATCTTTCTCTGGAAACACCATATATTTT. Translating it yields CASSKMIKDRPTRSFSGNTIYF.

CDR3: CASSVGGEDRLGNTIYF. The CDR3 DNA reads TGTGCCAGCAGCGTAGGGGGGGAAGACAGACTTGGAAACACCATATATTTT. The chain couples TRBV9 to TRBJ1-3, with D maybe TRBD1 (5 bases). The germline gives CDR1 SGDLS, CDR2 YYNGEE. V lost 0 bases to trimming and J lost 3 bases, with 16 bases between them. CDR3 length: 17 residues. The full variable domain, its missing parts supplied by reference TRBV9 and TRBJ1-3, is DSGVTQTPKHLITATGQRVTLRCSPRSGDLSVYWYQQSLDQGLQFLIQYYNGEERAKGNILERFSAQQFPDLHSELNLSSLELGDSALYFCASSVGGEDRLGNTIYFGEGSWLTVV.

This clone was detected once. The chain joins TRBV19 to TRBJ1-1; TRBD1 might be the D (6 bases). Germline V gives CDR1 LNHDA, CDR2 SQIVND (reference sequence). V was cut by 10 bases and J by 4 bases, with 19 bases left in between. The CDR3 spans 14 residues. The CDR3 region is CATRPGGLGTEAFF. CDR3 nucleotide sequence: TGTGCCACCCGACCGGGGGGCCTAGGCACTGAAGCTTTCTTT. Drawing the rest from reference TRBV19 and TRBJ1-1, the complete variable domain is DGGITQSPKYLFRKEGQNVTLSCEQNLNHDAMYWYRQDPGQGLRLIYYSQIVNDFQKGDIAEGYSVSREKKESFPLTVTSAQKNPTAFYLCATRPGGLGTEAFFGQGTRLTVV.

V is TRBV28 and J is TRBJ1-1, with D unclear. V gave up 5 bases and J gave up 8 bases, with 18 bases separating them. The CDR3 totals 14 residues. Per the germline V gene, CDR1 is MDHEN and CDR2 is SYDVKM. The CDR3: CASSPLGVAWEAFF. CDR3 DNA: TGTGCCAGCAGTCCCCTCGGGGTGGCATGGGAAGCTTTCTTT.

The chain combines TRBV19 with TRBJ2-3; TRBD2 matches at 7 bases. Germline CDR1 is LNHDA and CDR2 is SQIVND (reference sequence). The V segment lost 6 bases and the J segment 1 base; nucleotides outside the gene matches: 7. This CDR3 contains 15 residues. In nucleotides, the CDR3 is TGTGCCAGTAGATTAATCAGCGGGGGCACAGATACGCAGTATTTT. This gives the protein CASRLISGGTDTQYF. The variable domain in full, completed from reference TRBV19 and TRBJ2-3, reads DGGITQSPKYLFRKEGQNVTLSCEQNLNHDAMYWYRQDPGQGLRLIYYSQIVNDFQKGDIAEGYSVSREKKESFPLTVTSAQKNPTAFYLCASRLISGGTDTQYFGPGTRLTVL.

This clone was seen once. This chain joins TRBV7-8 and TRBJ2-7, with 8 nucleotides matching TRBD1. The CDR3 extends over 15 amino acids. With 5 bases clipped from V and 5 bases from J, the junction kept 11 bases outside the gene matches. Germline loops: CDR1 SGHVS, CDR2 FQNEAQ. CDR3 sequence reads: CASSLRLGQGHEQYF. Here the CDR3 DNA reads TGTGCCAGCAGCCTTAGGCTAGGACAGGGCCACGAGCAGTACTTC.

This clone has only a few counts. The chain has TRBV19 and TRBJ2-7; 8 bases line up with TRBD1. The germline gives CDR1 LNHDA, CDR2 SQIVND (reference sequence). The CDR3 sequence is 15 residues long. The junction had 7 bases not matched to a gene; V was cut back by 5 bases and J by 1 base. CDR3 residues: CASSPRDRPSYEQYF. CDR3 DNA: TGTGCCAGTAGTCCCCGGGACAGGCCATCCTACGAGCAGTACTTC. Full variable domain (outside the CDR3, taken from reference TRBV19 and TRBJ2-7): DGGITQSPKYLFRKEGQNVTLSCEQNLNHDAMYWYRQDPGQGLRLIYYSQIVNDFQKGDIAEGYSVSREKKESFPLTVTSAQKNPTAFYLCASSPRDRPSYEQYFGPGTRLTVT.

The chain uses TRBV9 and TRBJ2-1; D is uncertain. Germline CDR1 and CDR2: SGDLS and YYNGEE. V was clipped by 0 bases and J by 0 bases, with 10 bases between them. This CDR3 is 16 amino acids long. The CDR3 sequence: CASSVDQDSSYNEQFF. DNA for the CDR3: TGTGCCAGCAGCGTAGATCAGGATAGCTCCTACAATGAGCAGTTCTTC.

The chain carries TRBV12-3 or TRBV12-4 and TRBJ2-2; D is ambiguous. This CDR3 contains 12 residues. The V and J ends lost 5 bases and 2 bases respectively, with 3 bases between them. The CDR3 sequence is CASSLNTGELFF. Written as DNA, the CDR3 is TGTGCCAGCAGTCTCAACACCGGGGAGCTGTTTTTT.

This clone was seen once. The chain has TRBV30 and TRBJ1-5, with no clear D. Germline loops: CDR1 GTSNPN, CDR2 SVGIG (reference sequence). The CDR3 runs 15 residues. V lost 3 bases and J lost 6, with 18 bases in between. This CDR3 is CAWRATGLGGQPQHF. The CDR3 DNA is TGTGCCTGGAGAGCCACTGGACTGGGCGGTCAGCCCCAGCATTTT.

The chain uses TRBV11-2 and TRBJ2-1; D perhaps matches TRBD2 (6 bases). V dropped 2 bases and J dropped 7 bases, with 12 bases sitting between them. The CDR3 has 14 residues. Germline V CDR1 and CDR2: SGHAT, FQNNGV. DNA for the CDR3: TGTGCCAGCAGCTTACGCGGGACGGGGAATGAGCAGTTCTTC. Protein sequence: CASSLRGTGNEQFF.

The chain uses TRBV20-1 and TRBJ2-7; no firm D call. V dropped 3 bases and J dropped 2 bases, with 14 bases sitting between them. This CDR3 spans 14 amino acids. Germline CDR1 and CDR2: DFQATT and SNEGSKA (reference sequence). CDR3 nucleotide sequence: TGCAGTGCTAGTCGGATTGGGCAAACCTACGAGCAGTACTTC. Translating gives CSASRIGQTYEQYF.

The DNA for the CDR3 is TGTGCCAGCAGCCGGGGGACTAGCGGGGCTTACGAGCAGTACTTC. Its protein is CASSRGTSGAYEQYF. The chain carries TRBV5-4 and TRBJ2-7; 13 bases match TRBD2. Germline V gene sequence: CDR1 SGHNT, CDR2 YYREEE (reference sequence). The J segment lost 4 bases and the V segment lost 4 bases, leaving 5 bases of the junction unmatched. The CDR3 is 15 amino acids.

The J gene is TRBJ1-5, the V gene TRBV18; D is perhaps TRBD1 (6 bases). V was trimmed by 2 bases and J by 7 bases, leaving 12 bases between them. Germline V gene data show CDR1 as KGHSH and CDR2 as LQKENI. This CDR3 is built from 14 residues. CDR3 sequence (DNA): TGTGCCAGCTCACCAGAAGGGGGGGGCCAGCCCCAGCATTTT. This codes for CASSPEGGGQPQHF.

The chain uses TRBV29-1 and TRBJ2-7, with 12 bases fitting TRBD2. J gave up 4 bases and V 5 bases, and 3 bases lay outside the gene matches. Per the germline V gene, CDR1 is SQVTM and CDR2 is ANQGSEA. CDR3 length: 13 amino acids. CDR3 nucleotide sequence: TGCAGCGTTTCTAGCGGGGGGGAATACGAGCAGTACTTC. This codes for CSVSSGGEYEQYF.